Below are 13 T cell receptor beta chains sequenced from a single sample in a study of blood T cell repertoires in COVID-19. Profiled with immunoSEQ multiplex PCR; TCRdb holds only in-frame clones, not every one. The sample has 200,000 to 250,000 clones, roughly 92% seen once; the top ten hold 0.7% to 0.85%. Sequenced material: peripheral blood. Every receptor here comes from a man aged 55 to 70 with COVID-19, enrolled during active disease.

The chain uses TRBV29-1 and TRBJ1-4; TRBD1 is a possible D gene (5 bases). V was trimmed by 2 bases and J by 0 bases, leaving 10 bases between them. CDR1 SQVTM and CDR2 ANQGSEA come from the germline V gene. The CDR3 is made up of 15 amino acids. CDR3 residues: CSVEKGSATNEKLFF. The CDR3 nucleotides are TGCAGCGTTGAAAAGGGGTCTGCAACTAATGAAAAACTGTTTTTT.

The rearrangement uses TRBV25-1 and TRBJ1-1; D gene ambiguous. The germline gives CDR1 MGHDK, CDR2 SYGVNS. This CDR3 contains 13 residues. V lost 2 bases and J 5 bases, leaving 9 bases between the germline ends. The CDR3 DNA is TGTGCCAGCAGTGAAAGGTCGAGGACTGAAGCTTTCTTT. Its translation: CASSERSRTEAFF.

The rearrangement uses TRBV28 and TRBJ1-6, with a tentative D call TRBD1 (5 bases). This CDR3 has 15 residues. Trimming took 4 bases from V and 6 from J, leaving 13 bases between them. CDR1 MDHEN and CDR2 SYDVKM come from the germline V gene. CDR3 sequence reads: CASSWPTVLNSPLHF. The CDR3 DNA follows: TGTGCCAGCAGTTGGCCGACAGTACTTAATTCACCCCTCCACTTT. The full variable domain, with the rest looked up from reference TRBV28 and TRBJ1-6, is DVKVTQSSRYLVKRTGEKVFLECVQDMDHENMFWYRQDPGLGLRLIYFSYDVKMKEKGDIPEGYSVSREKKERFSLILESASTNQTSMYLCASSWPTVLNSPLHFGNGTRLTVT.

This clone was picked up one time. Other nucleotide sequences from this sample produce the same CDR3. The J gene is TRBJ1-2, the V gene TRBV6-5; the D gene is possibly TRBD1 (5 bases). The CDR3 length is 13 residues. CDR1 is MNHEY and CDR2 is SVGAGI in the germline V gene. V gave up 6 bases and J gave up 1 base, with 9 bases separating them. CDR3 sequence: CASSLGVNYGYTF. DNA of the CDR3: TGTGCCAGCAGCTTAGGGGTTAACTATGGCTACACCTTC.

The chain has TRBV13 and TRBJ1-2, with 9 positions matching TRBD1. Germline CDR1 and CDR2: PRHDT and FYEKMQ (reference sequence). The ends lost 5 bases at V and 4 bases at J; junction bases unmatched: 5. The CDR3 sequence is 14 residues long. CDR3 bases: TGTGCCAGCAGCCCGACAGGGGGGGGCTATGGCTACACCTTC. Its protein product is CASSPTGGGYGYTF.

The V and J genes are TRBV18 and TRBJ2-7; D ambiguous. Germline V CDR1 and CDR2: KGHSH, LQKENI. V was shortened by 6 bases and J by 7 bases, with 19 bases between the two germline ends. The CDR3 extends over 14 amino acids. CDR3 residues: CASSLLETSREQYF. CDR3 nucleotides: TGTGCCAGCTCGCTTCTGGAGACCTCGAGGGAGCAGTACTTC.

The rearrangement joins TRBV19 to TRBJ2-6; 7 nucleotides agree with TRBD2. The length of the CDR3 is 19 residues. The germline gives CDR1 LNHDA, CDR2 SQIVND (reference sequence). The V and J ends lost 6 bases and 1 base, in that order; junction bases with no gene match: 15. The CDR3 sequence is CASSPTLPGLRSGANVLTF. CDR3 DNA sequence: TGTGCCAGTAGCCCCACCCTCCCGGGACTACGATCTGGGGCCAACGTCCTGACTTTC.

The chain recombines TRBV28 with TRBJ1-2; TRBD1 agrees at 10 bases. The CDR3 loop spans 15 amino acids. Trimming cost V 5 bases and J 5 bases; bases outside gene matches: 8. The germline V gene has CDR1 MDHEN and CDR2 SYDVKM. CDR3 sequence: CASSLSGTGAYGYTF. The CDR3 nucleotides are TGTGCCAGCAGTCTCTCCGGGACAGGGGCATATGGCTACACCTTC.

This rearrangement joins TRBV18 to TRBJ1-4, with D uncertain. The germline CDR1 and CDR2 sequences are KGHSH and LQKENI. V dropped 4 bases and J dropped 4 bases, with 10 bases sitting between them. This CDR3 has 14 amino acids. This CDR3 is CASSRLAINEKLFF. The CDR3 DNA reads TGTGCCAGCTCACGGCTGGCAATTAATGAAAAACTGTTTTTT.

This chain joins TRBV7-2 and TRBJ1-2; 10 bases are a match to TRBD1. J lost 6 bases, V lost 4 bases, and 11 bases had no gene match. The CDR3 runs to 16 residues. Germline lookup yields CDR1 SGHTA and CDR2 FQGNSA. The CDR3 DNA follows: TGTGCCAGCAGCTCACGGGGACAGGGGAATGATAATGGCTACACCTTC. Amino acids: CASSSRGQGNDNGYTF. The full variable domain, rest sourced from reference TRBV7-2 and TRBJ1-2, is GAGVSQSPSNKVTEKGKDVELRCDPISGHTALYWYRQSLGQGLEFLIYFQGNSAPDKSGLPSDRFSAERTGGSVSTLTIQRTQQEDSAVYLCASSSRGQGNDNGYTFGSGTRLTVV.

The V call is TRBV3-1 (or the pseudogene TRBV3-2), the J call TRBJ1-1, with D maybe TRBD1 (6 bases). In germline, CDR1 is LGHDT, CDR2 YNNKEL (reference sequence). V lost 4 bases, J lost 5 bases, and 17 bases lay in between. This CDR3 comprises 15 residues. The CDR3 DNA reads TGTGCCAGCAGCCGATCAGCGGGGGCTCGGACTGAAGCTTTCTTT. This sequence encodes CASSRSAGARTEAFF.

The chain employs TRBV6-2 or TRBV6-3 and TRBJ1-5; a possible D gene is TRBD1 (5 bases). The germline gives CDR1 MNHEY, CDR2 SVGEGT. Trimming removed 6 bases from V and 1 base from J, with 13 bases in between. This CDR3 is built from 15 residues. CDR3 nucleotide sequence: TGTGCCAGCAGCCTCAGTGGGGGGAGCAATCAGCCCCAGCATTTT. Translation: CASSLSGGSNQPQHF.

The chain carries TRBV2 and TRBJ1-1; a weak D match, TRBD1 (6 bases). The V gene lost 5 bases and the J gene lost 3 bases, with 16 bases spanning the gap. The germline V gene encodes CDR1 SNHLY and CDR2 FYNNEI. The CDR3 length is 15 residues. The DNA for the CDR3 is TGTGCCAGCAGTAAGTCCAGGGGCCCAGACACTGAAGCTTTCTTT. Protein sequence: CASSKSRGPDTEAFF.